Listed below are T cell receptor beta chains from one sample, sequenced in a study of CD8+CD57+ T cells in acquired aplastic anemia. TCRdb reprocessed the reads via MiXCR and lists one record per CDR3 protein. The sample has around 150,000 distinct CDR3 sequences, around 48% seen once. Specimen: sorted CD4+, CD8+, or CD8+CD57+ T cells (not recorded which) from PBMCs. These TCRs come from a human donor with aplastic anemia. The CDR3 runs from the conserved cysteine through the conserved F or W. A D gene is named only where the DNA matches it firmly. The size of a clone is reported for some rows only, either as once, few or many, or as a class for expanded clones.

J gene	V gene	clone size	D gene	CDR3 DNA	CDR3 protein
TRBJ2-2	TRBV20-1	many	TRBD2	TGCAGTGTAACCGGACTAGCGGGCACCGGGGAGCTGTTTTTT	CSVTGLAGTGELFF
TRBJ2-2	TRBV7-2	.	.	TGTGCCAGCCGACTGACAGGTCCGAACACCGGGGAGCTGTTTTTT	CASRLTGPNTGELFF
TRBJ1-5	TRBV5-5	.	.	TGTGCCAGCAGCTTGGCCGGGACGGCTTCTAATCAGCCCCAGCATTTT	CASSLAGTASNQPQHF
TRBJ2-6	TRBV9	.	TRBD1	TGTGCCAGCAGCGTAGGGCAGGGGGCAGCTGGGGCCAACGTCCTGACTTTC	CASSVGQGAAGANVLTF
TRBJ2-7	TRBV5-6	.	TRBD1	TGTGCCAGCAGCTCGACAGGGCTGACCTACGAGCAGTACTTC	CASSSTGLTYEQYF
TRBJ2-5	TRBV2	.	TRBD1	TGTGCCAGCAGAGGCGACAGGGTGATAGGAGAGACCCAGTACTTC	CASRGDRVIGETQYF
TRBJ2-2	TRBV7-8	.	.	TGTGCCAGCAGCTTAGCCGGCGGGGAGCTGCTTTTT	CASSLAGGELLF
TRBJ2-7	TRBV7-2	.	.	TGTGCCAGCAGCTTCGCTCGAGGGGGTACCTACGAGCAGTACTTC	CASSFARGGTYEQYF
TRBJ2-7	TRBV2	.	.	TGTGCCAGCAGTGAAGCGGTTCACGAGCAGTACTTC	CASSEAVHEQYF
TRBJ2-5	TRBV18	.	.	TGTGCCAGCTCACCACCTGCCTGGGAATCAGAGACCCAGTACTTC	CASSPPAWESETQYF
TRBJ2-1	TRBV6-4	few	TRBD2	TGTGCCAGCAGTGACGGGACTAGCGGGGGGGCCAATGAGCAGTTCTTC	CASSDGTSGGANEQFF
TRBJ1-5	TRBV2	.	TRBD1	TGTGCCACCAGTGACGGGGGACAGCCGAATCAGCCCCAGCATTTT	CATSDGGQPNQPQHF
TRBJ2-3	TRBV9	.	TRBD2	TGTGCCAGCAGCGGCCTCGTTCCGGGACTAGCTTACACCAAAGATACGCAGTATTTT	CASSGLVPGLAYTKDTQYF
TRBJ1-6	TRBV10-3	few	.	TGTGCCATCAGTGAGTCAAGGGACTATAATTCACCCCTCCACTTT	CAISESRDYNSPLHF
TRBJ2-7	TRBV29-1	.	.	TGCAGCGTTTCAGACGGAACCTACGAGCAGTACTTC	CSVSDGTYEQYF
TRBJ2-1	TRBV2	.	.	TGTGCCAGCAGTGAAGTGGCCTCTGCACTTGAGCAGTTCTTC	CASSEVASALEQFF
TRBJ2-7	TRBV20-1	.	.	TGCAGTGCCACTACACGAGACTTTACCTACGAGCAGTACTTC	CSATTRDFTYEQYF
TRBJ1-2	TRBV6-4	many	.	TGTGCCAGCAGTGAGGGAGGGACCGGTGATTATGGCTACACCTTC	CASSEGGTGDYGYTF
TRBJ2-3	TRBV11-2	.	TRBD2	TGTGCCAGCAGCCCGGGACTAGCGGGAGCTGCAGATACGCAGTATTTT	CASSPGLAGAADTQYF
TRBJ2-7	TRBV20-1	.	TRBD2	TGCAGTGCTAGAGATCAAGCGGGAGGGGAGTACGAGCAGTACTTC	CSARDQAGGEYEQYF
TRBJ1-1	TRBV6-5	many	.	TGTGCCAGCAGTTACGGGGGCATGAACACTGAAGCTTTCTTT	CASSYGGMNTEAFF
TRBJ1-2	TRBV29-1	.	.	TGCAGCGTTCGGTTAGGAGCTGGAGATGGCTACACCTTC	CSVRLGAGDGYTF
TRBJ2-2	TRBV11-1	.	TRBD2	TGTGCCAGCAGTGCCGTCGTGGTAGCGGGAGAGACCGGGGAGCTGTTTTTT	CASSAVVVAGETGELFF
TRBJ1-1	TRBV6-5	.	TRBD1	TGTGCCAGCAGTTACACTTCCCGCAGGGGGACTAACACTGAAGCTTTCTTT	CASSYTSRRGTNTEAFF
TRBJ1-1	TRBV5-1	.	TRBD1	TGCGCCAGCAGCCCCCTACTGACAGGGACTAGCTTTGAAGCTTTCTTT	CASSPLLTGTSFEAFF
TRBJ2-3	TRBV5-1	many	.	TGCGCCAGCAGCTTGGTACACCCCACAGATACGCAGTATTTT	CASSLVHPTDTQYF
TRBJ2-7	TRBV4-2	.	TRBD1	TGTGCCAGCAGCCCAGCCGGGACAGGGGGCGTAGGAGCTTACTACGAGCAGTACTTC	CASSPAGTGGVGAYYEQYF
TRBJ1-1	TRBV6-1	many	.	TGTGCCAGCACCAGGGGAGGCAGTGAAGCTTTCTTT	CASTRGGSEAFF
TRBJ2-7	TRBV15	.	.	TGTGCCACCAGCCTCTCCCCCGCCGGGACTGAGTACGAGCAGTACTTC	CATSLSPAGTEYEQYF
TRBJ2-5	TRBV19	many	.	TGTGCCAGTAGTCGGGACCACACATCAGAGACCCAGTACTTC	CASSRDHTSETQYF
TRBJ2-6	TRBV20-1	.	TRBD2	TGCAGTGCTGGTGAGCGGGGGGCTAGTGGGGCCAACGTCCTGACTTTC	CSAGERGASGANVLTF
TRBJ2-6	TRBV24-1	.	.	TGTGACCGTAGCAGGACCCGCTCTGGGGCCAACGTCCTGACTTTC	CDRSRTRSGANVLTF
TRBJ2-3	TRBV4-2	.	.	TGTGCCAGCAGCCAAGAGAAGCTGGCGGGGACCCACTCTAGCACAGATACGCAGTATTTT	CASSQEKLAGTHSSTDTQYF
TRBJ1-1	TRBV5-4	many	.	TGTGCCAGCAGCGGACCAGGGAAGGGGAACACTGAAGCTTTCTTT	CASSGPGKGNTEAFF
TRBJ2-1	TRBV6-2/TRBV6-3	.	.	TGTGCCAGCAGATCTCCTCGGGGGAACTCTCTCGATGAGCAGTTCTTC	CASRSPRGNSLDEQFF
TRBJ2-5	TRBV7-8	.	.	TGTGCCAGCAGCTTAGTGGCAGCACAAGAGACCCAGTACTTC	CASSLVAAQETQYF
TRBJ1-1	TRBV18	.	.	TGTGCCAGCTCACCGACGGGACAGAACACTGAAGCTTTCTTT	CASSPTGQNTEAFF
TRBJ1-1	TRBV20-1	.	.	TGCAGTGCTAGACAGGGTAAAGCTTTCTTT	CSARQGKAFF